This T cell receptor (beta chain) was documented in a study of blood T cells in healthy people across ages. Of note for this clonotype: The CDR3 does not close with the conserved phenylalanine or tryptophan, likely indicating a read error.

The authors ran a second PCR of roughly 6 to 11 cycles using a sample-barcoded 5' primer and a J-beta primer mix. TCRdb re-called the 5' RACE reads with MiXCR, one entry per CDR3 protein. The table records under 950,000 distinct CDR3 sequences, 22% of them present only once. Germline CDR1 is SGHRS and CDR2 is YFSETQ. The CDR3 spans 16 residues. V lost 4 bases to trimming and J lost 0 bases; unmatched junction nucleotides: 7. The genes are TRBV5-1 and TRBJ1-2; 9 positions match TRBD1. The receptor was isolated from a man between 65 and 85 years old in good health. Sequences were obtained from blood. The CDR3 bases are TGCGCCAGCAGCCCGGACAGGGGCTCGGCTAACTATGGCTACACCCTC. Amino acid sequence: CASSPDRGSANYGYTL.